Included here is one TCR beta chain sequence, with context. The data belong to a study of blood T cell repertoires in COVID-19. Study in general: The United States, Italy and Spain provided the acute and convalescent COVID-19 samples. PBMCs, B-cell-depleted T cells, or T cells were the source of the cDNA or gDNA that made up the material.

Sequencing was performed with immunoSEQ multiplex PCR; in TCRdb, only in-frame clones are kept and a portion is missing. The table shows around 57,000 clones, with around 88% occurring only once. Trimming removed 4 bases from V and 6 bases from J; junction bases left unmatched: 3. In germline, CDR1 is SGHNT, CDR2 YYREEE (reference sequence). The CDR3 covers 14 residues. The sample consisted of peripheral blood. The receptor was isolated from a woman older than 75 with active COVID-19. The chain has TRBV5-4 and TRBJ1-4, with 10 bases matching TRBD1. The CDR3 sequence: CASSQTGGDEKLFF. The CDR3 DNA is TGTGCCAGCAGCCAGACAGGGGGCGATGAAAAACTGTTTTTT.